This is a list of T cell receptor beta chains from one sample in a study of blood T cell repertoires in COVID-19. Profiling relied on immunoSEQ multiplex PCR, and the TCRdb table lists in-frame clones only, not all of them. The data hold around 160,000 clones, with 70% to 90% observed a single time. The source material was peripheral blood. These receptors all stem from a woman in her fifties or sixties with COVID-19, enrolled during active disease. CDR3s include the opening cysteine and the closing phenylalanine or tryptophan. The D gene is left open where the match is weak. Clone sizes are given selectively: once, few, many, or a class where the clone is expanded.

>once|TRBD1|TRBJ1-5|TRBV15
TGTGCCACCAGCGGCAGGACAGGGGGCTCTTGGCAGCCCCAGCATTTT
CATSGRTGGSWQPQHF
>.|TRBD1|TRBJ1-2|TRBV7-8
TGTGCCAGCAGCTTAGGGACAGGGGGTAACTATGGCTACACCTTC
CASSLGTGGNYGYTF
>.|.|TRBJ2-7|TRBV29-1
TGCAGCGTTGGGACAGCCTACGAGCAGTACTTC
CSVGTAYEQYF
>.|.|TRBJ1-1|TRBV27
TGTGCCAGCAGTTTAATCTTCACTGGGGGGACTGAAGCTTTCTTT
CASSLIFTGGTEAFF
>.|TRBD2|TRBJ2-2|TRBV19
TGTGCCAGTAAAATGCGGGGGGGCCACACCGGGGAGCTGTTTTTT
CASKMRGGHTGELFF
>.|TRBD1|TRBJ2-7|TRBV29-1
TGCAGCATCCGACAGGGCACCTACGAGCAGTACTTC
CSIRQGTYEQYF
>.|.|TRBJ1-2|TRBV6-5
TGTGCCAGCACCCCCACACGGCAGGGGGGCTACACCTTC
CASTPTRQGGYTF
>.|TRBD1|TRBJ1-1|TRBV13
TGTGCCAGCAAAAACAGGGGGGCGACTGAAGCTTTCTTT
CASKNRGATEAFF
>.|TRBD1|TRBJ1-3|TRBV27
TGTGCCAGCAGTTTGGGGACAGGGAGGGGGTACACCATATATTTT
CASSLGTGRGYTIYF
>once|TRBD1|TRBJ2-1|TRBV27
TGTGCCAGCAGTTCTTCCACTCTACAGGGGTTACCCTACAATGAGCAGTTCTTC
CASSSSTLQGLPYNEQFF
>.|.|TRBJ1-5|TRBV14
TGTGCCAGCAGCCAGCCCAGGGCAGTGAGCAATCAGCCCCAGCATTTT
CASSQPRAVSNQPQHF
>.|.|TRBJ1-1|TRBV27
TGTGCCAGCAGTTTGGCCCGGGAGTGGCTGAACACTGAAGCTTTCTTT
CASSLAREWLNTEAFF
>.|TRBD1|TRBJ1-6|TRBV5-6
TGTGCCAGCAGCTTGAGGGGGCCCGCCAATTCACCCCTCCACTTT
CASSLRGPANSPLHF
>.|TRBD1|TRBJ1-5|TRBV7-2
TGTGCCAGCAGCCCAGGGGGCAGGGGAGGGCAGCCCCAGCATTTT
CASSPGGRGGQPQHF
>once|.|TRBJ1-1|TRBV4-1
TGCGCCAGCAGCGAGCGGGACACTGAAGCTTTCTTT
CASSERDTEAFF
>.|.|TRBJ2-1|TRBV9
TGTGCCAGCAGTGGGAGCCTGAATGAGCAGTTCTTC
CASSGSLNEQFF
>.|TRBD1|TRBJ2-1|TRBV19
TGTGCCAGTAGTGGCCTCCGACAGGGGGCCTACAATGAGCAGTTCTTC
CASSGLRQGAYNEQFF
>.|TRBD1|TRBJ2-5|TRBV29-1
TGCAGCTCAGGGGGCCGCCAAGAGACCCAGTACTTC
CSSGGRQETQYF